Below are 31 T cell receptor beta chains sequenced from a single sample in a study of beta chain features in type 1 diabetes. General observations from the study: Moderate but significant shortening of TCRB CDR3s was recorded in all four CD4+ subsets from Type 1 diabetes patients.

No antigen has been identified for these receptors. The investigators reverse transcribed all of the isolated RNA, so they sequenced expressed TCRB transcripts. The assay was immunoSEQ multiplex PCR, and TCRdb's table has in-frame clones only and misses some. The sample yields some 240,000 clones, under 20% seen once. Input material: naive CD4+ T cells from blood. Receptor source: a man aged 30-40 years with type 1 diabetes.

J is TRBJ2-7 and V is TRBV30; tentatively, D is TRBD2 (5 bases). Germline CDR1 GTSNPN, CDR2 SVGIG (reference sequence). V gave up 8 bases and J gave up 2 bases, with 10 bases separating them. The CDR3 contains 11 residues. The CDR3 bases are TGTGCCCAACGGGGAACCTACGAGCAGTACTTC. This encodes CAQRGTYEQYF.

In this sample, this clone turned up a few times. The chain couples TRBV6-6 to TRBJ2-7, with TRBD1 as a possible D gene (5 bases). In germline, CDR1 is MNHNY, CDR2 SVGAGI (reference sequence). V shed 10 bases and J shed 3 bases, with 25 bases lying between them. CDR3 length equals 16 residues. The DNA of the CDR3 is TGTGCCATCTCTTCTAAGGGGTCCAACGGAGACTACGAGCAGTACTTC. This encodes CAISSKGSNGDYEQYF.

CDR3 DNA: TGTGCCAGCAGCTACGGACTAGCGGCCCATGAGCAGTTCTTC. It specifies CASSYGLAAHEQFF. The chain recombines TRBV7-9 with TRBJ2-1; 10 bases align to TRBD2. V was clipped by 4 bases and J by 8 bases; unmatched bases: 5. The germline gives CDR1 SEHNR, CDR2 FQNEAQ (reference sequence). The CDR3 totals 14 residues.

This clone was seen a handful of times. This rearrangement joins TRBV10-2 to TRBJ2-1; D unclear. Deletions cut 4 bases from V and 7 bases from J, with 8 bases between. Germline CDR1 WSHSY, CDR2 SAAADI. This CDR3 has 12 amino acids. CDR3 loop: CASSGGGNEQFF. DNA of the CDR3: TGCGCCAGCAGTGGTGGTGGGAATGAGCAGTTCTTC.

The V call is TRBV7-9, the J call TRBJ2-1, with a weak D call TRBD2 (6 bases). CDR1 is SEHNR and CDR2 is FQNEAQ in the germline V gene (reference sequence). V lost 5 bases and J 10 bases, leaving 21 bases between the germline ends. The CDR3 spans 15 residues. CDR3 in amino acids: CASSPSGLYGGEQFF. The CDR3 nucleotides read TGTGCCAGCAGCCCGTCTGGGCTCTACGGAGGGGAGCAGTTCTTC.

The chain has TRBV30 and TRBJ2-4, with TRBD1 as a possible D gene (7 bases). V lost 6 bases, J lost 0 bases, and 18 bases lay in between. This CDR3 region has 16 residues. Germline V gene data show CDR1 as GTSNPN and CDR2 as SVGIG (reference sequence). CDR3 loop: CACGGTEKSAKNIQYF. The CDR3 DNA is TGTGCCTGTGGCGGGACAGAGAAGTCAGCCAAAAACATTCAGTACTTC.

This clone was observed a few times. The V gene is TRBV7-8, the J gene TRBJ2-7; D remains ambiguous. V was cut by 3 bases and J by 2 bases, with 11 bases left in between. The CDR3 sequence is 14 residues long. Per the germline V gene, CDR1 is SGHVS and CDR2 is FQNEAQ. Written as DNA, the CDR3 is TGTGCCAGCAGCTTGAATGGGCTAACCTACGAGCAGTACTTC. It is translated as CASSLNGLTYEQYF.

The V call is TRBV5-4, the J call TRBJ2-2; 7 bases map to TRBD2. The CDR3 totals 16 residues. Germline assignment: CDR1 SGHNT and CDR2 YYREEE (reference sequence). Unmatched junction bases numbered 10, after V lost 3 bases and J lost 5 bases. Written as DNA, the CDR3 is TGTGCCAGCAGCTCCTTAACCGGGACTAAGACCGGGGAGCTGTTTTTT. This codes for CASSSLTGTKTGELFF.

This rearrangement joins TRBV11-2 to TRBJ2-1, with D perhaps matching TRBD1 (6 bases). The CDR3 is 13 amino acids. Germline V CDR1 and CDR2: SGHAT, FQNNGV. V gave up 6 bases and J gave up 6 bases, with 12 bases separating them. The CDR3 region is CASRFGQSNEQFF. CDR3 coding DNA: TGTGCCAGCAGATTTGGACAGTCCAATGAGCAGTTCTTC.

This clone was recorded a few times. The chain uses TRBV30 and TRBJ2-5; D gene unclear. Near its end, the DNA agrees better with TRBJ2-7, so the J call may be wrong. Germline V gene data show CDR1 as GTSNPN and CDR2 as SVGIG (reference sequence). This CDR3 spans 11 amino acids. CDR3 in DNA: TGTGCCTGGAGTGTTAGGTTCGAGCAGTACTTC. Its protein is CAWSVRFEQYF.

The genes are TRBV7-2 and TRBJ2-4; perhaps TRBD1 as D (6 bases). Germline V gene lookup returns CDR1 SGHTA and CDR2 FQGNSA. V was clipped by 5 bases and J by 1 base, with 18 bases between them. CDR3 length: 17 residues. In nucleotides, the CDR3 is TGTGCCAGCAGCCAGAGGACAGCGGCTTGGGCCAAAAACATTCAGTACTTC. This gives the protein CASSQRTAAWAKNIQYF.

Remarks on this clone: Other DNA sequences within the sample encode an identical CDR3. J is TRBJ2-1 and V is TRBV9; 7 nucleotides line up with TRBD1. The CDR3 spans 13 residues. Trimming cost V 2 bases and J 6 bases; bases outside gene matches: 2. Looked up from germline, CDR1 is SGDLS and CDR2 is YYNGEE. The CDR3 loop is CASSVGTVNEQFF. CDR3 DNA sequence: TGTGCCAGCAGCGTTGGGACAGTCAATGAGCAGTTCTTC. Using reference TRBV9 and TRBJ2-1 for the parts outside the CDR3, the full variable domain is DSGVTQTPKHLITATGQRVTLRCSPRSGDLSVYWYQQSLDQGLQFLIQYYNGEERAKGNILERFSAQQFPDLHSELNLSSLELGDSALYFCASSVGTVNEQFFGPGTRLTVL.

This clone was detected only a few times. The V gene is TRBV15, the J gene TRBJ2-5; D gene ambiguous. This CDR3 has 15 amino acids. V lost 0 bases to trimming and J lost 2 bases, with 10 bases between them. Per germline, CDR1 LNHNV and CDR2 YYDKDF (reference sequence). CDR3 DNA sequence: TGTGCCACCAGCAGAGATCGGACCGGACAAGAGACCCAGTACTTC. Residues: CATSRDRTGQETQYF.

The rearrangement uses TRBV7-3 and TRBJ2-7, with a possible D match to TRBD1 (5 bases). The CDR3 runs to 13 residues. The germline CDR1 and CDR2 sequences are SGHTA and FQGTGA. V lost 5 bases and J 0 bases, leaving 8 bases between the germline ends. The CDR3 protein is CASSAQASYEQYF. The DNA of the CDR3 is TGTGCCAGCAGCGCACAGGCCTCCTACGAGCAGTACTTC.

This clone has only a few counts. The CDR3 reads CAWDLGGVETQYF. In DNA, the CDR3 is TGTGCCTGGGATCTCGGAGGGGTGGAGACCCAGTACTTC. The chain has TRBV30 and TRBJ2-5, with D perhaps TRBD2 (6 bases). Trimming cost V 5 bases and J 5 bases, with 15 bases left between them. This CDR3 comprises 13 residues. Germline CDR1 GTSNPN, CDR2 SVGIG (reference sequence).

The rearrangement uses TRBV5-1 and TRBJ2-2; the D is unclear. Germline CDR1 and CDR2: SGHRS and YFSETQ. V was clipped by 2 bases and J by 6 bases, with 8 bases between them. The CDR3 sequence is 13 residues long. The CDR3 sequence: CASSFDVAGELFF. CDR3 in DNA: TGCGCCAGCAGCTTTGACGTGGCCGGGGAGCTGTTTTTT.

The rearrangement uses TRBV9 and TRBJ2-1, with 8 positions matching TRBD2. This CDR3 is 15 amino acids long. Per the germline V gene, CDR1 is SGDLS and CDR2 is YYNGEE. V shed 6 bases, J shed 4 bases, and the junction held 9 bases outside the gene matches. CDR3 coding DNA: TGTGCCAGCACCCCGGGTGTAGCGGGATACAATGAGCAGTTCTTC. It encodes CASTPGVAGYNEQFF.

This chain joins TRBV29-1 and TRBJ2-5, with a possible D match to TRBD1 (6 bases). V lost 5 bases to trimming and J lost 4 bases, with 20 bases between them. From germline, CDR1 is SQVTM and CDR2 ANQGSEA. CDR3 length: 15 residues. The CDR3: CSVNPPLTGVETQYF. CDR3 in DNA: TGCAGCGTTAACCCCCCCCTGACAGGAGTAGAGACCCAGTACTTC. Complete variable domain (other parts from reference TRBV29-1 and TRBJ2-5): SAVISQKPSRDICQRGTSLTIQCQVDSQVTMMFWYRQQPGQSLTLIATANQGSEATYESGFVIDKFPISRPNLTFSTLTVSNMSPEDSSIYLCSVNPPLTGVETQYFGPGTRLLVL.

This rearrangement joins TRBV29-1 to TRBJ2-7; TRBD2 might be the D (6 bases). V was pared by 6 bases and J by 6 bases, with 18 bases between. The CDR3 totals 13 residues. Per germline, CDR1 SQVTM and CDR2 ANQGSEA. In DNA form, the CDR3 reads TGCAGCGTCAAGGGACTTCTAATCGGCGAGCAGTACTTC. Amino acids: CSVKGLLIGEQYF.

Only a few counts were recorded for this clone. The rearrangement links TRBV10-1 to TRBJ2-5, with no clear D. CDR3 length equals 11 residues. The V end was cut by 2 bases, the J end by 5 bases, with 3 bases between. The germline CDR1 and CDR2 sequences are WNHNN and SYGVQD (reference sequence). CDR3 bases: TGCGCCAGCAGTGAGCACGAGACCCAGTACTTC. It codes for CASSEHETQYF.

This clone was seen a few times. The V call is TRBV6-6, the J call TRBJ1-5; D not certain. Germline V CDR1 and CDR2: MNHNY, SVGAGI (reference sequence). CDR3 length: 12 residues. Trimming left V 0 bases short and J 7 bases short, with 4 bases between. CDR3 amino acids: CASSYSLQPQHF. In DNA, the CDR3 is TGTGCCAGCAGTTACTCGCTACAGCCCCAGCATTTT.

This clone was found a few times. This chain uses TRBV9 with TRBJ1-1, with a possible D match to TRBD1 (6 bases). Germline V gives CDR1 SGDLS, CDR2 YYNGEE. Trimming pared 5 bases from V and 2 bases from J, leaving 13 bases between. The CDR3 sequence is 14 residues long. CDR3 residues: CASRTTGLNTEAFF. The DNA for the CDR3 is TGTGCCAGCAGAACGACAGGCCTTAACACTGAAGCTTTCTTT.

The rearrangement joins TRBV28 to TRBJ2-7; D is perhaps TRBD1 or TRBD2 (5 bases each). The CDR3 runs to 15 residues. Trimming cost V 4 bases and J 7 bases, with 20 bases left between them. CDR1 and CDR2 (germline): MDHEN, SYDVKM. The CDR3 DNA follows: TGTGCCAGCAGTTCGACCGGGACCTCCCTTGGGGAGCAGTACTTC. Protein sequence: CASSSTGTSLGEQYF. The complete variable domain, with remaining parts taken from reference TRBV28 and TRBJ2-7, reads DVKVTQSSRYLVKRTGEKVFLECVQDMDHENMFWYRQDPGLGLRLIYFSYDVKMKEKGDIPEGYSVSREKKERFSLILESASTNQTSMYLCASSSTGTSLGEQYFGPGTRLTVT.

This clone turned up a few times. The chain recombines TRBV7-2 with TRBJ2-7; D possibly corresponds to TRBD1 (5 bases). V was pared by 6 bases and J by 0 bases, with 12 bases between. Germline-derived CDR1 and CDR2 are SGHTA and FQGNSA. The CDR3 sequence is 14 residues long. The CDR3, as DNA: TGTGCCAGCAGAAATGCTAGGGGCTCCTACGAGCAGTACTTC. Amino acids: CASRNARGSYEQYF.

This chain uses TRBV23-1 with TRBJ2-1; tentatively, D is TRBD2 (5 bases). TRBV23-1 is classed as an ORF, of uncertain function. The V gene lost 6 bases and the J gene lost 0 bases, with 15 bases spanning the gap. The CDR3 consists of 16 residues. The DNA for the CDR3 is TGCGCCAGCAGGTACACCGGGATACCCTCCTACAATGAGCAGTTCTTC. Its translation is CASRYTGIPSYNEQFF.

This clone was seen a few times. Other DNA sequences in this sample translate to the same CDR3. V is TRBV29-1 and J is TRBJ1-4; 7 positions agree with TRBD1. This CDR3 region has 13 residues. V dropped 7 bases and J dropped 5; count of bases not matched to a gene: 7. The germline V gene encodes CDR1 SQVTM and CDR2 ANQGSEA. DNA of the CDR3: TGCAGCGGGAGGACAGGTACCAATGAAAAACTGTTTTTT. Translating gives CSGRTGTNEKLFF.

This clone was detected only a few times. The V call is TRBV5-6, the J call TRBJ2-6, with 7 bases lining up with TRBD1. There are 18 residues in the CDR3. Germline V lookup: CDR1 SGHDT, CDR2 YYEEEE. J gave up 4 bases and V 4 bases, and 14 bases lay outside the gene matches. CDR3 nucleotide sequence: TGTGCCAGCAGCCAAATAGACAGGGTGGTTCGAGGGGCCAACGTCCTGACTTTC. Protein sequence: CASSQIDRVVRGANVLTF.

This clone has only a few counts. The chain combines TRBV30 with TRBJ2-5, with 7 bases that match TRBD2. The CDR3 length is 12 residues. V shed 8 bases, J shed 5 bases, and the junction held 8 bases outside the gene matches. CDR1 and CDR2 from the germline V gene are GTSNPN and SVGIG (reference sequence). The CDR3: CAGKRRGETQYF. The CDR3 bases are TGTGCCGGCAAAAGGCGGGGGGAGACCCAGTACTTC.

The V gene is TRBV9, the J gene TRBJ1-4, with D perhaps TRBD1 (5 bases). The CDR3 consists of 13 residues. CDR1 and CDR2 (germline): SGDLS, YYNGEE. V was clipped by 3 bases and J by 7 bases, with 10 bases between them. The CDR3 DNA reads as TGTGCCAGCAGCGCCGGGGACCGTGAAAAACTGTTTTTT. Its translation: CASSAGDREKLFF. Based on the CDR3 plus reference TRBV9 and TRBJ1-4, the full variable domain is DSGVTQTPKHLITATGQRVTLRCSPRSGDLSVYWYQQSLDQGLQFLIQYYNGEERAKGNILERFSAQQFPDLHSELNLSSLELGDSALYFCASSAGDREKLFFGSGTQLSVL.

The chain is built from TRBV7-2 and TRBJ1-1; TRBD1 aligns across 8 bases. Germline assignment: CDR1 SGHTA and CDR2 FQGNSA. CDR3 length equals 12 residues. Trimming removed 4 bases from V and 9 bases from J; junction bases left unmatched: 4. This CDR3 is CASSSQGVKAFF. CDR3 sequence (DNA): TGTGCCAGCAGCTCACAGGGGGTTAAAGCTTTCTTT. Looking up the rest from reference TRBV7-2 and TRBJ1-1 gives the full variable domain: GAGVSQSPSNKVTEKGKDVELRCDPISGHTALYWYRQSLGQGLEFLIYFQGNSAPDKSGLPSDRFSAERTGGSVSTLTIQRTQQEDSAVYLCASSSQGVKAFFGQGTRLTVV.

This clone turned up a few times. This rearrangement joins TRBV9 to TRBJ2-1, with D possibly being TRBD2 (5 bases). This CDR3 has 15 amino acids. Trimming took off 3 bases at V and 0 bases at J, with 10 bases between the two ends. CDR1 is SGDLS, CDR2 YYNGEE, per germline. CDR3 region: CASSESGDSYNEQFF. The DNA of the CDR3 is TGTGCCAGCAGCGAGAGCGGAGACTCCTACAATGAGCAGTTCTTC. Full variable domain (remainder filled in from reference TRBV9 and TRBJ2-1): DSGVTQTPKHLITATGQRVTLRCSPRSGDLSVYWYQQSLDQGLQFLIQYYNGEERAKGNILERFSAQQFPDLHSELNLSSLELGDSALYFCASSESGDSYNEQFFGPGTRLTVL.